A selection of T cell receptor beta chains follows, all from one sample in a study of naive and memory T cell subsets. In TCRdb, the UMI-ligation and nested PCR reads were re-called with MiXCR into one record per CDR3 protein. The sample contains more than 120,000 distinct CDR3 sequences, approximately 20% of which appear only once. Sequencing was performed on naive CD8+ T cells from blood. The receptors here all came from a human donor in good health. Each CDR3 is given with its conserved first and last residue. D genes are given only for firm matches. Expanded clones are given a class, and other clones once, few, many or no size at all.

cdr3_nt	cdr3_aa	clone_size	j_call	cdr3_length	v_call	d_call
TGCAGCGTTCCCCCGGGACAGGGGCGGGAGACCCAGTACTTC	CSVPPGQGRETQYF	few	TRBJ2-5	14	TRBV29-1	TRBD1
TGTGCCAGCAGCACAGACGGGACTAGCGGGAGATCCTACGAGCAGTACTTC	CASSTDGTSGRSYEQYF	few	TRBJ2-7	17	TRBV28	TRBD2
TGTGCCAGCAGCTACAGTATGGGAGGCAACTATGGCTACACCTTC	CASSYSMGGNYGYTF	few	TRBJ1-2	15	TRBV7-9	.
TGTGCCAGCAGCCCGCCCACCGGGGAGCTGTTTTTT	CASSPPTGELFF	once	TRBJ2-2	12	TRBV12-3/TRBV12-4	.
TGCAGCGTTAAATGGTCAGGGGGCTCCTACGAGCAGTACTTC	CSVKWSGGSYEQYF	.	TRBJ2-7	14	TRBV29-1	TRBD1
TGTGCCAGCAGGCCTCAGGGAAGGGGCAATCAGCCCCAGCATTTT	CASRPQGRGNQPQHF	.	TRBJ1-5	15	TRBV12-3/TRBV12-4	.
TGCGCCAGCAGCCAAGCACCTAACACCGGGGAGCTGTTTTTT	CASSQAPNTGELFF	few	TRBJ2-2	14	TRBV4-1	.
TGTGCCAGCAGTTCTTTGGGGTCGGGCTACACCTTC	CASSSLGSGYTF	.	TRBJ1-2	12	TRBV6-2/TRBV6-3	.
TGCGCCAGCAGCCAAGGGGTAACGAACACCGGGGAGCTGTTTTTT	CASSQGVTNTGELFF	.	TRBJ2-2	15	TRBV4-3	.
TGCAGTGCCCCGACGGGGTGGATGGAGCAGTACTTC	CSAPTGWMEQYF	.	TRBJ2-7	12	TRBV20-1	.
TGTGCCAGCAGTTACATGGGGGGCTACGAGCAGTACTTC	CASSYMGGYEQYF	few	TRBJ2-7	13	TRBV6-5	.
TGTGCCAGCAGCTTAGGACTGCCATGGGCTTGCAATGAGCAGTTCTTC	CASSLGLPWACNEQFF	.	TRBJ2-1	16	TRBV7-8	.
TGTGCCAGCAGTTTCGACAGCGGCTACGAGCAGTACTTC	CASSFDSGYEQYF	.	TRBJ2-7	13	TRBV28	.
TGCAGCGTTGAGGACGGGGGAACAACTGAAGCTTTCTTT	CSVEDGGTTEAFF	.	TRBJ1-1	13	TRBV29-1	.
TGTGCCAGCAGCTTAAGTCCTCTAGCGGGAGATTACAATGAGCAGTTCTTC	CASSLSPLAGDYNEQFF	few	TRBJ2-1	17	TRBV7-9	TRBD2
TGTGCCAGCAGTGGACTCGGAGAGGGGCATGAGCAGTTCTTC	CASSGLGEGHEQFF	.	TRBJ2-1	14	TRBV27	.
TGCGCCAGCAGCCAAGCCCAGGACATTCGGATTTCACCCCTCCACTTT	CASSQAQDIRISPLHF	few	TRBJ1-6	16	TRBV4-3	.
TGTGCCAGCAGTTCGACAGGGATGAAGTCCTACGAGCAGTACTTC	CASSSTGMKSYEQYF	few	TRBJ2-7	15	TRBV6-5	TRBD1
TGTGCCAGCAGTCCCACTAGCGGGAAAGTCGTCGGGGAGCTGTTTTTT	CASSPTSGKVVGELFF	few	TRBJ2-2	16	TRBV7-9	TRBD2
TGTGCCAGCAGTTTATTGACTAGCGTCGGGACAGATACGCAGTATTTT	CASSLLTSVGTDTQYF	few	TRBJ2-3	16	TRBV27	TRBD2
TGCGCCAGCAGCCAAGCCGGGACAGGGTCTTACAATGAGCAGTTCTTC	CASSQAGTGSYNEQFF	.	TRBJ2-1	16	TRBV4-3	TRBD1
TGCAGTGCTAGAGATTTAGGGACTAGCGGTTACAATGAGCAGTTCTTC	CSARDLGTSGYNEQFF	few	TRBJ2-1	16	TRBV20-1	TRBD2
TGTGCCTGGAGTGAGACAGGACAGGGCTACGAGCAGTACTTC	CAWSETGQGYEQYF	few	TRBJ2-7	14	TRBV30	TRBD1
TGCAGTGCTCCGTCTAGAAGATCTTCCTACAATGAGCAGTTCTTC	CSAPSRRSSYNEQFF	few	TRBJ2-1	15	TRBV20-1	.
TGTGCCAGCAGCCCAAGCTTCTACGAGCAGTACTTC	CASSPSFYEQYF	.	TRBJ2-7	12	TRBV28	.